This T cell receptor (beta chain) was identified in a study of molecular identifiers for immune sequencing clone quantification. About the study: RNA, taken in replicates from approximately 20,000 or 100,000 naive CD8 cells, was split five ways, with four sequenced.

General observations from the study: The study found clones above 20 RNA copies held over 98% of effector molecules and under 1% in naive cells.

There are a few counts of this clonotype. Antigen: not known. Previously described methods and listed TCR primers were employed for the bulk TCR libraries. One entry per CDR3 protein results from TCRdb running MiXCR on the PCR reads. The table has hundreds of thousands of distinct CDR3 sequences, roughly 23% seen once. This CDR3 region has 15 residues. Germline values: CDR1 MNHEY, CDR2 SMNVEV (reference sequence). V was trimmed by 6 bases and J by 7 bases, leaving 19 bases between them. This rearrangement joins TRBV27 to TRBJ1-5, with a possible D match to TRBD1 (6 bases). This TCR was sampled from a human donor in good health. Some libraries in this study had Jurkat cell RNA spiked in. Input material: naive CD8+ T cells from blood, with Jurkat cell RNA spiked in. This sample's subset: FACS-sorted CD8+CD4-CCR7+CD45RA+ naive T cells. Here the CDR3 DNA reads TGTGCCAGCAGCGAGGGGCAGGGGTTATGGCAGCCCCAGCATTTT. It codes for CASSEGQGLWQPQHF.